This passage covers 20 T cell receptor beta chains from one sample sequenced in a study of T cell clonotyping in hematopoietic cell transplantation. Some clones are missing from TCRdb's copy, which holds only in-frame ones; the method was immunoSEQ multiplex PCR. This table has tens of thousands of clones, around 90% appearing once. The specimen sequenced was peripheral blood mononuclear cells. Receptors originate from a woman aged 40-49 years in good health. Some clones in this sample may be carry-over from other donors' samples.

The chain joins TRBV7-2 to TRBJ2-2; 7 bases are a match to TRBD1. After removal of 5 bases from V and 4 bases from J, the junction contained 7 bases not matched to a gene. CDR3 length: 15 residues. In germline, CDR1 is SGHTA, CDR2 FQGNSA. CDR3 protein: CASSEGTEVTGELFF. For the CDR3, the DNA is TGTGCCAGCAGCGAAGGGACAGAGGTCACCGGGGAGCTGTTTTTT.

This chain links TRBV30 with TRBJ1-1; possible D gene TRBD1, 6 bases. The V gene's germline CDR1 is GTSNPN and CDR2 SVGIG (reference sequence). The V gene lost 5 bases and the J gene lost 4 bases, with 14 bases spanning the gap. CDR3 length: 13 residues. The CDR3 reads CAWDPLGGTEAFF. The CDR3 DNA reads as TGTGCCTGGGATCCGTTAGGGGGCACTGAAGCTTTCTTT.

The rearrangement joins TRBV5-1 to TRBJ2-3; 9 bases are a match to TRBD1. This CDR3 has 18 residues. The germline gives CDR1 SGHRS, CDR2 YFSETQ. Trimming cost V 4 bases and J 5 bases; bases outside gene matches: 17. The chain's CDR3 is CASSPGQGTLLWEDTQYF. CDR3 coding DNA: TGCGCCAGCAGCCCGGGACAGGGTACCCTTCTTTGGGAAGATACGCAGTATTTT.

The genes are TRBV7-2 and TRBJ2-5, with 7 bases matching TRBD1. Germline V gene lookup returns CDR1 SGHTA and CDR2 FQGNSA. The length of the CDR3 is 14 residues. With V trimmed by 5 bases and J by 5 bases, 8 bases remained unmatched. Written as DNA, the CDR3 is TGTGCCAGCAGCCCACAACAGGGGATTGAGACCCAGTACTTC. Its translation is CASSPQQGIETQYF.

The chain recombines TRBV30 with TRBJ2-6, with unresolved D. The CDR3 contains 13 residues. Per the germline V gene, CDR1 is GTSNPN and CDR2 is SVGIG (reference sequence). The V gene lost 0 bases and the J gene lost 4 bases, with 4 bases spanning the gap. CDR3 bases: TGTGCCTGGAGTGTGGCAGGGGCCAACGTCCTGACTTTC. Amino acid sequence: CAWSVAGANVLTF. Complete variable domain (other parts from reference TRBV30 and TRBJ2-6): SQTIHQWPATLVQPVGSPLSLECTVEGTSNPNLYWYRQAAGRGLQLLFYSVGIGQISSEVPQNLSASRPQDRQFILSSKKLLLSDSGFYLCAWSVAGANVLTFGAGSRLTVL.

This clone is a singleton in its sample. The chain combines TRBV19 with TRBJ2-2; TRBD2 matches 13 bases. The CDR3 is 16 residues long. Unmatched junction bases numbered 4, after V lost 4 bases and J lost 5 bases. Germline V gene lookup returns CDR1 LNHDA and CDR2 SQIVND (reference sequence). The CDR3 nucleotides read TGTGCCAGTAGTAAAGGACTAGCGGGAGTTACCGGGGAGCTGTTTTTT. Its translation: CASSKGLAGVTGELFF.

This sequence joins TRBV5-1 and TRBJ2-2; 8 positions match TRBD1. Germline V gene lookup returns CDR1 SGHRS and CDR2 YFSETQ. CDR3 length: 16 residues. V shed 0 bases and J 1 base; nucleotides not matched to a gene: 2. CDR3 sequence: CASSLDGTGNTGELFF. The CDR3 bases are TGCGCCAGCAGCTTGGACGGGACAGGGAACACCGGGGAGCTGTTTTTT.

The rearrangement links TRBV6-5 to TRBJ1-2, with 7 bases aligning to TRBD1. CDR1 and CDR2 from the germline V gene are MNHEY and SVGAGI. The ends lost 6 bases at V and 7 bases at J; junction bases unmatched: 11. The CDR3 runs to 14 residues. CDR3 residues: CASSLFEGAGGYTF. In nucleotides, the CDR3 is TGTGCCAGCAGCCTCTTTGAGGGGGCTGGTGGCTACACCTTC.

The CDR3 is CASSQYQGENTEAFF. The CDR3 DNA is TGTGCCAGCAGCCAATATCAGGGAGAGAACACTGAAGCTTTCTTT. This chain connects TRBV14 to TRBJ1-1, with D possibly TRBD1 on 5 matching bases. Trimming left V 2 bases short and J 1 base short, with 11 bases between. CDR3 length: 15 residues. Germline CDR1 reads SGHDN; CDR2 reads FVKESK.

The chain links TRBV28 to TRBJ2-3; 8 nucleotides line up with TRBD1. CDR3 length equals 13 residues. V shed 6 bases and J 1 base; nucleotides not matched to a gene: 0. The germline CDR1 and CDR2 sequences are MDHEN and SYDVKM. The CDR3 sequence: CASRGQGTDTQYF. In DNA, the CDR3 is TGTGCCAGCAGGGGACAGGGCACAGATACGCAGTATTTT.

The chain combines TRBV5-1 with TRBJ1-5; D possibly corresponds to TRBD1 (5 bases). This CDR3 has 15 amino acids. Germline CDR1 SGHRS, CDR2 YFSETQ. V shed 4 bases and J shed 8 bases, with 19 bases lying between them. The CDR3 sequence: CASSPGTGLSEPQHF. The CDR3 DNA is TGCGCCAGCAGCCCCGGGACGGGGCTCTCAGAGCCCCAGCATTTT.

The chain joins TRBV29-1 to TRBJ1-2, with 9 bases lining up with TRBD1. Trimming at V came to 6 bases and at J to 4 bases, leaving 9 bases not matched to a gene. CDR3 size: 14 residues. Looked up from germline, CDR1 is SQVTM and CDR2 is ANQGSEA. The CDR3 spells CSVTGGATSYGYTF. Written as DNA, the CDR3 is TGCAGCGTAACAGGGGGCGCGACTTCCTATGGCTACACCTTC.

This clone was counted a single time. The chain joins TRBV28 to TRBJ2-3; maybe TRBD2 (5 bases). The V gene lost 11 bases and the J gene lost 2 bases, with 14 bases spanning the gap. The germline CDR1 and CDR2 sequences are MDHEN and SYDVKM. The CDR3 covers 13 residues. CDR3 protein: CAAGRVPTDTQYF. Written as DNA, the CDR3 is TGTGCCGCGGGTAGGGTACCCACAGATACGCAGTATTTT.

The chain uses TRBV7-3 and TRBJ1-1, with D hard to call. This CDR3 is 13 amino acids long. Trimming stripped 5 bases from V and 0 bases from J, with 7 bases between. Germline V gene lookup returns CDR1 SGHTA and CDR2 FQGTGA. The chain's CDR3 is CASSTDLNTEAFF. The CDR3 region has the DNA TGTGCCAGCAGCACGGACTTGAACACTGAAGCTTTCTTT.

This clone was detected only once. The chain carries TRBV10-3 and TRBJ1-4; perhaps TRBD1 as D (6 bases). This CDR3 comprises 17 residues. V shed 6 bases and J shed 8 bases, with 25 bases lying between them. Germline-derived CDR1 and CDR2 are ENHRY and SYGVKD. This CDR3 is CAISASGARDGREKLFF. The CDR3 DNA follows: TGTGCCATCAGCGCCTCGGGGGCGAGGGACGGGAGGGAAAAACTGTTTTTT.

The CDR3, as DNA: TGCAGCACTCGCCGGGACAGGGGCTCCTACGAGCAGTACTTC. Translating gives CSTRRDRGSYEQYF. V usage is TRBV29-1 and J usage is TRBJ2-7; 10 nucleotides align to TRBD1. V shed 8 bases, J shed 0 bases, and the junction held 7 bases outside the gene matches. Germline lookup yields CDR1 SQVTM and CDR2 ANQGSEA. This CDR3 spans 14 amino acids.

V gene TRBV19 combines with J gene TRBJ2-3; D is ambiguous. This CDR3 region has 11 residues. The germline V gene encodes CDR1 LNHDA and CDR2 SQIVND (reference sequence). The V end was cut by 3 bases, the J end by 10 bases, with 8 bases between. CDR3 sequence (DNA): TGTGCCAGTAGTATGGGATGGGCGCAGTATTTT. Encoded protein: CASSMGWAQYF.

The CDR3 sequence: CASSFGMLDNEQFF. The CDR3 coding sequence is TGTGCCAGCAGTTTTGGGATGTTGGACAATGAGCAGTTCTTC. The chain joins TRBV5-6 to TRBJ2-1; D call uncertain. This CDR3 comprises 14 residues. Trimming left V 5 bases short and J 5 bases short, with 14 bases between. Germline V lookup: CDR1 SGHDT, CDR2 YYEEEE.

This chain connects TRBV6-5 to TRBJ1-2, with a possible D match to TRBD1 (5 bases). The CDR3 covers 15 residues. The V gene's germline CDR1 is MNHEY and CDR2 SVGAGI. The V and J ends lost 0 bases and 2 bases respectively, with 10 bases between them. The CDR3 protein is CASSYSTGGNYGYTF. CDR3 nucleotide sequence: TGTGCCAGCAGTTACTCCACCGGGGGAAACTATGGCTACACCTTC.

This clone was seen a few times. The rearrangement links TRBV4-2 to TRBJ2-5, with D possibly being TRBD1 (7 bases). CDR1 is LGHNA and CDR2 is YNFKEQ in the germline V gene. Trimming left V 6 bases short and J 5 bases short, with 25 bases between. This CDR3 comprises 17 residues. This CDR3 reads CASRLTGATGEGETQYF. In DNA form, the CDR3 reads TGTGCCAGCAGGCTCACAGGGGCCACGGGAGAAGGGGAGACCCAGTACTTC.